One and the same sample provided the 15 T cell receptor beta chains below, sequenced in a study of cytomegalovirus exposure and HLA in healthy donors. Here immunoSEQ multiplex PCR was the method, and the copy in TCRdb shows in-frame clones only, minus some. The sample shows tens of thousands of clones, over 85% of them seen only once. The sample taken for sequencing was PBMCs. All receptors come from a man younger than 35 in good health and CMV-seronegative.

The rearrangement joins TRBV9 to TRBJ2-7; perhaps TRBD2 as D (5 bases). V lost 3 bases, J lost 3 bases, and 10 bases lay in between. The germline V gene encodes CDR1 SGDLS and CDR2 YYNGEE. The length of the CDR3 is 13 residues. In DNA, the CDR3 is TGTGCCAGCAGCGAGGGTCGGGGCTACGAGCAGTACTTC. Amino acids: CASSEGRGYEQYF.

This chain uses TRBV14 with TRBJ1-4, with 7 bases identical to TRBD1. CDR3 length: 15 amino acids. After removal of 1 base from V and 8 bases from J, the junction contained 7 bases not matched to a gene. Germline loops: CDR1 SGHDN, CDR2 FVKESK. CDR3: CASSQVSYRGEKLFF. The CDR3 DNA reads TGTGCCAGCAGCCAAGTCAGTTACAGGGGCGAAAAACTGTTTTTT.

CDR3: CASTSGRMETQYF. The CDR3 DNA reads as TGCGCCAGCACTAGCGGGAGAATGGAGACCCAGTACTTC. The V and J genes are TRBV5-1 and TRBJ2-5, with 10 bases lining up with TRBD2. There are 13 residues in the CDR3. The V and J ends lost 6 bases and 5 bases, in that order; junction bases with no gene match: 4. The germline CDR1 and CDR2 sequences are SGHRS and YFSETQ.

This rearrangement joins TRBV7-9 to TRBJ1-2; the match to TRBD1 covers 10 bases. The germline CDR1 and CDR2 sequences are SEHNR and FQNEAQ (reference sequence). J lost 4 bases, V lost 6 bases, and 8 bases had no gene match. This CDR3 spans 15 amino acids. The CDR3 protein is CASRAGTGDTYGYTF. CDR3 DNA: TGTGCCAGCAGGGCGGGGACAGGGGATACCTATGGCTACACCTTC.

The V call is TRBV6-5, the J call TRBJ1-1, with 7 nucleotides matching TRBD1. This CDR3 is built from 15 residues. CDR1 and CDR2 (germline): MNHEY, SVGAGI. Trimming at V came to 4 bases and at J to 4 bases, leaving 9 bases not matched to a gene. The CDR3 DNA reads TGTGCCAGCAGTTCTATGGGACAGTGGGGCACTGAAGCTTTCTTT. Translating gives CASSSMGQWGTEAFF.

The CDR3 DNA sequence: TGTGCCAGCAGCTCCCCCGGGGCCGGGGAGCTGTTTTTT. Encoded protein: CASSSPGAGELFF. The rearrangement uses TRBV7-2 and TRBJ2-2; perhaps TRBD2 as D (5 bases). There are 13 residues in the CDR3. The ends were cut back, 4 bases at V and 6 bases at J, with 9 bases in the middle. CDR1 and CDR2 from the germline V gene are SGHTA and FQGNSA.

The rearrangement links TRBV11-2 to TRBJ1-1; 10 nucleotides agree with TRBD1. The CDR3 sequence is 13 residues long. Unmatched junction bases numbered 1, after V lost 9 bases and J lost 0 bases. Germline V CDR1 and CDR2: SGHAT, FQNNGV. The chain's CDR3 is CASGTGVNTEAFF. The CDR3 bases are TGTGCCAGTGGGACAGGGGTGAACACTGAAGCTTTCTTT.

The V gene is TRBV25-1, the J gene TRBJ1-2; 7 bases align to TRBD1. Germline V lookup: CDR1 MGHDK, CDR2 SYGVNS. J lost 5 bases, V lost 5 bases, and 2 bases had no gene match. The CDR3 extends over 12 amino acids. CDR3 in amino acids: CASSTGAYGYTF. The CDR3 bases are TGTGCCAGCAGTACAGGGGCGTATGGCTACACCTTC.

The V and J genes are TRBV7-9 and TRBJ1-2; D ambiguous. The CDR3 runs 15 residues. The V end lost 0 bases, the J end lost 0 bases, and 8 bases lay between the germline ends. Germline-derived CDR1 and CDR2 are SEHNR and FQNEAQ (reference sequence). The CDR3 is CASSLAGGSNYGYTF. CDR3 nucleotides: TGTGCCAGCAGCTTAGCGGGAGGATCTAACTATGGCTACACCTTC.

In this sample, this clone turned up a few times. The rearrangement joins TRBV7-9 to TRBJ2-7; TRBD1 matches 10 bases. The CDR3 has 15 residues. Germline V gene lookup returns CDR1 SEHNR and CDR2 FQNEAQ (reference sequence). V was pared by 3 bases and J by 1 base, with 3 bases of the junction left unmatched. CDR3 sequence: CASSFRQGASYEQYF. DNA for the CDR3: TGTGCCAGCAGCTTTCGACAGGGGGCTTCCTACGAGCAGTACTTC.

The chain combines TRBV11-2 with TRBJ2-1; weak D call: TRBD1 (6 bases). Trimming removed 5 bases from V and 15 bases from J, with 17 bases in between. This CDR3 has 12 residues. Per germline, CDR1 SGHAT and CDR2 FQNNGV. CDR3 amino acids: CASSTDRPRRFF. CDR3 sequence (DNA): TGTGCCAGCAGCACAGACAGGCCGCGCCGGTTCTTC. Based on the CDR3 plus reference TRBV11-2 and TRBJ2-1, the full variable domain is EAGVAQSPRYKIIEKRQSVAFWCNPISGHATLYWYQQILGQGPKLLIQFQNNGVVDDSQLPKDRFSAERLKGVDSTLKIQPAKLEDSAVYLCASSTDRPRRFFGPGTRLTVL.

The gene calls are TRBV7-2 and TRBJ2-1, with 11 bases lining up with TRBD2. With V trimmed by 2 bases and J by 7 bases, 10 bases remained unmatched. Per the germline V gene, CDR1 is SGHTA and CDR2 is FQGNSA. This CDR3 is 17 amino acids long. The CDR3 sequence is CASSLRLAGSSLNEQFF. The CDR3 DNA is TGTGCCAGCAGCTTAAGACTAGCGGGGAGTTCACTGAATGAGCAGTTCTTC.

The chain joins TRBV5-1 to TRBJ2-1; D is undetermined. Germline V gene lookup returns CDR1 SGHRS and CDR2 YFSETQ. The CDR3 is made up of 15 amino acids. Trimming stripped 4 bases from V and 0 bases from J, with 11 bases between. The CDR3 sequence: CASSTSVGSYNEQFF. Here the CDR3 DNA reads TGCGCCAGCAGCACCAGCGTAGGCTCCTACAATGAGCAGTTCTTC.

CDR3 DNA: TGTGCCAGCAGCCCCCCAGCGGGAGGGCATTACGAGCAGTACTTC. Translating it yields CASSPPAGGHYEQYF. V gene TRBV5-6 combines with J gene TRBJ2-7; TRBD2 matches 10 bases. The CDR3 contains 15 residues. CDR1 is SGHDT, CDR2 YYEEEE, per germline. The ends lost 4 bases at V and 4 bases at J; junction bases unmatched: 8.

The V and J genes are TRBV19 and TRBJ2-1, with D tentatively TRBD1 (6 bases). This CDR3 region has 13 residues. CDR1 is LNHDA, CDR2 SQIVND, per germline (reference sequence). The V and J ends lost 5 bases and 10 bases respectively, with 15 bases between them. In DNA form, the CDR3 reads TGTGCCAGTAGTCGTAGTTCCGGGACAGAGCAGTTCTTC. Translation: CASSRSSGTEQFF.